The TCR beta chain described here comes from a study of OX40 agonist ivuxolimab in advanced cancers. CDR3 length: 14 amino acids. V dropped 5 bases and J dropped 9; count of bases not matched to a gene: 3. Germline CDR1 reads MNHEY; CDR2 reads SVGAGI. Method: immunoSEQ multiplex PCR; TCRdb's copy keeps in-frame clones and lacks some. The repertoire holds fewer than 40,000 clones, with roughly nine tenths as singletons. The sequence came from an adult with an advanced solid tumor such as melanoma, head and neck, liver or kidney cancer. The chain recombines TRBV6-5 with TRBJ1-6; 11 positions agree with TRBD1. The sample here was CD4+ or CD8+ T cells sorted from blood, taken in a trial of the OX40 agonist ivuxolimab. CDR3 nucleotides: TGTGCCAGCAGTACCGGGACAGGGGGTTCACCCCTCCACTTT. Translation: CASSTGTGGSPLHF.